The rows below give T cell receptor beta chains drawn from one sample of a study of CD8 T cells in Susac syndrome. One entry per CDR3 protein results from TCRdb running MiXCR on the immunoSEQ multiplex PCR reads. The data show roughly 140,000 distinct CDR3 sequences, approximately 95% seen once. Input material: CD4+ T cells from PBMCs. The source of these receptors is a human donor with Susac syndrome. Each CDR3 is given with its conserved first and last residue. The order of the fields is V gene, D gene, clone size, J gene, CDR3 protein, CDR3 DNA. D genes are given only for firm matches. Clone size appears in some rows only: once, few, many, or a class for an expanded clone.

v_call: TRBV4-3; d_call: NA; clone_size: once; j_call: TRBJ2-2; cdr3_aa: CASSQRPGDTGELFF; cdr3_nt: TGCGCCAGCAGCCAACGCCCGGGGGACACCGGGGAGCTGTTTTTT
v_call: TRBV12-3/TRBV12-4; d_call: NA; clone_size: NA; j_call: TRBJ1-2; cdr3_aa: CASSLAGVYGYTF; cdr3_nt: TGTGCCAGCAGTCTAGCAGGGGTCTATGGCTACACCTTC
v_call: TRBV20-1; d_call: TRBD2; clone_size: NA; j_call: TRBJ2-7; cdr3_aa: CSARVGGGGYEQYF; cdr3_nt: TGCAGTGCTAGGGTTGGGGGGGGAGGATACGAGCAGTACTTC
v_call: TRBV25-1; d_call: NA; clone_size: NA; j_call: TRBJ1-6; cdr3_aa: CASSDSAGKGSSPLHF; cdr3_nt: TGTGCCAGCAGTGACTCGGCAGGAAAGGGAAGTTCACCCCTCCACTTT
v_call: TRBV7-2; d_call: NA; clone_size: NA; j_call: TRBJ2-5; cdr3_aa: CASSFRVQETQYF; cdr3_nt: TGTGCCAGCAGCTTCAGGGTCCAAGAGACCCAGTACTTC
v_call: TRBV15; d_call: NA; clone_size: NA; j_call: TRBJ1-4; cdr3_aa: CATSRGGNEKLFF; cdr3_nt: TGTGCCACCAGCAGAGGGGGGAATGAAAAACTGTTTTTT
v_call: TRBV3-1; d_call: TRBD1; clone_size: NA; j_call: TRBJ1-2; cdr3_aa: CASSQWTGDYGYTF; cdr3_nt: TGTGCCAGCAGCCAGTGGACAGGGGACTATGGCTACACCTTC
v_call: TRBV4-1; d_call: NA; clone_size: NA; j_call: TRBJ2-7; cdr3_aa: CASSPSVRSEQYF; cdr3_nt: TGCGCCAGCAGCCCCAGCGTTAGGTCCGAGCAGTACTTC
v_call: TRBV3-1; d_call: NA; clone_size: NA; j_call: TRBJ2-3; cdr3_aa: CASSPYTPGTDTQYF; cdr3_nt: TGTGCCAGCAGCCCTTACACACCTGGCACAGATACGCAGTATTTT
v_call: TRBV6-4; d_call: TRBD1; clone_size: NA; j_call: TRBJ1-2; cdr3_aa: CASSNDRVASGGYTF; cdr3_nt: TGTGCCAGCAGCAACGACAGGGTTGCGTCTGGAGGCTACACCTTC
v_call: TRBV20-1; d_call: NA; clone_size: NA; j_call: TRBJ1-2; cdr3_aa: CSANTGFSGYGYTF; cdr3_nt: TGCAGTGCTAACACAGGGTTTTCCGGCTATGGCTACACCTTC
v_call: TRBV27; d_call: TRBD1; clone_size: NA; j_call: TRBJ1-6; cdr3_aa: CASTNQGGYSPLHF; cdr3_nt: TGTGCCAGCACCAACCAGGGGGGTTATTCACCCCTCCACTTT
v_call: TRBV7-2; d_call: TRBD1; clone_size: NA; j_call: TRBJ2-7; cdr3_aa: CASSLAGTGLPYEQYF; cdr3_nt: TGTGCCAGCAGCTTAGCCGGGACAGGACTTCCCTACGAGCAGTACTTC
v_call: TRBV6-5; d_call: NA; clone_size: NA; j_call: TRBJ2-3; cdr3_aa: CASRLGPGTDTQYF; cdr3_nt: TGTGCCAGCAGGTTGGGGCCGGGCACAGATACGCAGTATTTT
v_call: TRBV9; d_call: TRBD2; clone_size: NA; j_call: TRBJ2-1; cdr3_aa: CASSPRLAGRDEQFF; cdr3_nt: TGTGCCAGCAGCCCAAGACTAGCGGGGCGAGATGAGCAGTTCTTC
v_call: TRBV3-1; d_call: TRBD2; clone_size: NA; j_call: TRBJ2-3; cdr3_aa: CASSPGTSVDTQYF; cdr3_nt: TGTGCCAGCAGCCCGGGGACTAGTGTGGATACGCAGTATTTT
v_call: TRBV19; d_call: TRBD1; clone_size: NA; j_call: TRBJ1-1; cdr3_aa: CASIWGQEAFF; cdr3_nt: TGTGCCAGTATATGGGGACAGGAAGCTTTCTTT
v_call: TRBV14; d_call: TRBD1; clone_size: NA; j_call: TRBJ2-7; cdr3_aa: CASSQRGTGNYEQYF; cdr3_nt: TGTGCCAGCAGCCAAAGAGGGACAGGGAACTACGAGCAGTACTTC
v_call: TRBV20-1; d_call: TRBD2; clone_size: NA; j_call: TRBJ2-1; cdr3_aa: CSARTGGTSGYNEQFF; cdr3_nt: TGCAGTGCTAGGACGGGGGGGACTAGCGGCTACAATGAGCAGTTCTTC
v_call: TRBV3-1; d_call: NA; clone_size: NA; j_call: TRBJ1-1; cdr3_aa: CASSQAGALPLNTEAFF; cdr3_nt: TGTGCCAGCAGCCAAGCAGGGGCCCTCCCCTTGAACACTGAAGCTTTCTTT
v_call: TRBV7-2; d_call: NA; clone_size: NA; j_call: TRBJ1-2; cdr3_aa: CASSSGRDYGYTF; cdr3_nt: TGTGCCAGCAGCTCCGGCCGGGACTATGGCTACACCTTC
v_call: TRBV6-1; d_call: NA; clone_size: few; j_call: TRBJ1-6; cdr3_aa: CASRGTGRAPLHF; cdr3_nt: TGTGCCAGCAGAGGAACAGGTCGTGCACCCCTCCACTTT
v_call: TRBV9; d_call: TRBD2; clone_size: NA; j_call: TRBJ2-1; cdr3_aa: CASSALAGANEQFF; cdr3_nt: TGTGCCAGCAGCGCCTTAGCGGGGGCCAATGAGCAGTTCTTC
v_call: TRBV29-1; d_call: NA; clone_size: NA; j_call: TRBJ2-1; cdr3_aa: CSVDMYNEQFF; cdr3_nt: TGCAGCGTTGATATGTACAATGAGCAGTTCTTC
v_call: TRBV20-1; d_call: NA; clone_size: NA; j_call: TRBJ1-1; cdr3_aa: CSARNTGSTEAFF; cdr3_nt: TGCAGTGCTAGAAACACCGGGAGCACTGAAGCTTTCTTT
v_call: TRBV6-2/TRBV6-3; d_call: NA; clone_size: NA; j_call: TRBJ1-1; cdr3_aa: CASSPKFEAFF; cdr3_nt: TGTGCCAGCAGCCCGAAGTTTGAAGCTTTCTTT
v_call: TRBV2; d_call: NA; clone_size: NA; j_call: TRBJ2-2; cdr3_aa: CASRADATGELFF; cdr3_nt: TGTGCCAGCAGGGCAGACGCCACCGGGGAGCTGTTTTTT
v_call: TRBV4-1; d_call: NA; clone_size: once; j_call: TRBJ2-7; cdr3_aa: CASSRELSSYEQYF; cdr3_nt: TGCGCCAGCAGCCGGGAGCTTTCCTCCTACGAGCAGTACTTC
v_call: TRBV27; d_call: TRBD1; clone_size: once; j_call: TRBJ2-7; cdr3_aa: CASSPNRDRSYEQYF; cdr3_nt: TGTGCCAGCAGTCCAAACCGGGACAGGTCCTACGAGCAGTACTTC
v_call: TRBV3-1; d_call: NA; clone_size: NA; j_call: TRBJ2-1; cdr3_aa: CASSQERLPRGNEQFF; cdr3_nt: TGTGCCAGCAGCCAAGAACGTTTGCCTAGGGGCAATGAGCAGTTCTTC
v_call: TRBV20-1; d_call: NA; clone_size: NA; j_call: TRBJ2-7; cdr3_aa: CSAGLLVEQYF; cdr3_nt: TGCAGTGCTGGACTCTTGGTCGAGCAGTACTTC
v_call: TRBV20-1; d_call: NA; clone_size: NA; j_call: TRBJ2-3; cdr3_aa: CSARAGATDTQYF; cdr3_nt: TGCAGTGCTAGAGCGGGGGCCACAGATACGCAGTATTTT
v_call: TRBV9; d_call: NA; clone_size: NA; j_call: TRBJ2-3; cdr3_aa: CASSTKTGGDTQYF; cdr3_nt: TGTGCCAGCAGCACCAAGACCGGCGGGGATACGCAGTATTTT
v_call: TRBV20-1; d_call: TRBD1; clone_size: once; j_call: TRBJ2-7; cdr3_aa: CSASDRATLSYEQYF; cdr3_nt: TGCAGTGCTTCGGACAGGGCGACCCTCTCCTACGAGCAGTACTTC
v_call: TRBV15; d_call: NA; clone_size: few; j_call: TRBJ1-1; cdr3_aa: CATSRDLGQNTEAFF; cdr3_nt: TGTGCCACCAGCAGAGATCTGGGACAGAACACTGAAGCTTTCTTT
v_call: TRBV7-2; d_call: NA; clone_size: NA; j_call: TRBJ1-6; cdr3_aa: CASSLYSTPRESPLHF; cdr3_nt: TGTGCCAGCAGCTTATATTCGACACCAAGGGAGTCACCCCTCCACTTT
v_call: TRBV24-1; d_call: NA; clone_size: NA; j_call: TRBJ2-1; cdr3_aa: CATSDSAGPGDNEQFF; cdr3_nt: TGTGCCACCAGTGATTCAGCGGGTCCCGGGGACAATGAGCAGTTCTTC
v_call: TRBV20-1; d_call: TRBD1; clone_size: NA; j_call: TRBJ2-7; cdr3_aa: CSAYKPGTGAFGEQYF; cdr3_nt: TGCAGTGCTTACAAACCCGGGACAGGGGCCTTTGGCGAGCAGTACTTC
v_call: TRBV20-1; d_call: NA; clone_size: NA; j_call: TRBJ2-1; cdr3_aa: CSANYRYNEQFF; cdr3_nt: TGCAGTGCTAACTACAGGTACAATGAGCAGTTCTTC
v_call: TRBV6-1; d_call: NA; clone_size: NA; j_call: TRBJ1-1; cdr3_aa: CASSPARVGTEAFF; cdr3_nt: TGTGCCAGCAGTCCGGCGAGGGTAGGGACTGAAGCTTTCTTT
v_call: TRBV15; d_call: NA; clone_size: NA; j_call: TRBJ2-5; cdr3_aa: CATSEGYQETQYF; cdr3_nt: TGTGCCACTTCCGAGGGGTACCAAGAGACCCAGTACTTC
v_call: TRBV20-1; d_call: NA; clone_size: NA; j_call: TRBJ1-6; cdr3_aa: CSAQQDYNSPLHF; cdr3_nt: TGCAGTGCACAACAAGATTATAATTCACCCCTCCACTTT
v_call: TRBV12-3/TRBV12-4; d_call: NA; clone_size: once; j_call: TRBJ1-5; cdr3_aa: CASSPVGGQNQPQHF; cdr3_nt: TGTGCCAGCAGCCCGGTCGGGGGGCAAAATCAGCCCCAGCATTTT